These T cell receptor beta chains were read from a single sample in a study of OX40 agonist ivuxolimab in advanced cancers. Clones were read by immunoSEQ multiplex PCR, and TCRdb kept only the in-frame ones, dropping some. The sample shows some 18,000 clones, about four fifths of them seen only once. Sequences were derived from CD4+ or CD8+ T cells sorted from blood, sampled in a trial of the OX40 agonist ivuxolimab. All receptors derive from an adult with an advanced solid tumor such as melanoma, head and neck, liver or kidney cancer. Both conserved end residues are trimmed from each CDR3. Each record gives: CDR3 length, V gene, D gene, CDR3 protein. A D gene is named only where the DNA matches it firmly.

len: 12; v_gene: TRBV27; d_gene: TRBD2; CDR3aa: ASSIRREGYEQY
len: 11; v_gene: TRBV18; d_gene: .; CDR3aa: ASSPAGSGELF
len: 10; v_gene: TRBV5-4; d_gene: .; CDR3aa: ASSLLGAGYT
len: 15; v_gene: TRBV30; d_gene: TRBD1; CDR3aa: AWRGGTGDRANYGYT
len: 12; v_gene: TRBV2; d_gene: .; CDR3aa: ASSEGSFNYGYT
len: 11; v_gene: TRBV9; d_gene: TRBD1; CDR3aa: ASGQGEMYEQY
len: 12; v_gene: TRBV7-2; d_gene: TRBD1; CDR3aa: ASSFGQGRYEQY
len: 14; v_gene: TRBV5-1; d_gene: .; CDR3aa: ASSPRFGPGANVLT
len: 13; v_gene: TRBV2; d_gene: .; CDR3aa: ASSPVTQGVDGYT
len: 13; v_gene: TRBV4-1; d_gene: TRBD1; CDR3aa: ASSQVTGHSYEQY
len: 14; v_gene: TRBV10-3; d_gene: TRBD2; CDR3aa: AISDLGEGLAGELF
len: 13; v_gene: TRBV27; d_gene: TRBD1; CDR3aa: ASTTGTGYNNEQF
len: 13; v_gene: TRBV7-6; d_gene: .; CDR3aa: ASSWLLRKTYGYT
len: 14; v_gene: TRBV7-9; d_gene: .; CDR3aa: ASSFPRTYWNTEAF
len: 12; v_gene: TRBV4-1; d_gene: .; CDR3aa: ASSQVDEAYEQY
len: 11; v_gene: TRBV9; d_gene: .; CDR3aa: ASSADYTGELF
len: 12; v_gene: TRBV19; d_gene: .; CDR3aa: ASSIDRGDNEQF
len: 12; v_gene: TRBV7-6; d_gene: .; CDR3aa: ASSFGPGESPLH
len: 15; v_gene: TRBV7-9; d_gene: .; CDR3aa: ASSLGAGTGASYGYT
len: 13; v_gene: TRBV5-1; d_gene: .; CDR3aa: ASSASLQGRAEAF
len: 15; v_gene: TRBV11-3; d_gene: .; CDR3aa: ASSFHRGEKNPETQY
len: 13; v_gene: TRBV6-5; d_gene: TRBD1; CDR3aa: ASSPDRDPYNEQF
len: 10; v_gene: TRBV7-2; d_gene: .; CDR3aa: ASSLGTYEQY
len: 10; v_gene: TRBV2; d_gene: .; CDR3aa: ASSGTGQEQF
len: 13; v_gene: TRBV4-3; d_gene: .; CDR3aa: ASSQDYVSGTEAF
len: 13; v_gene: TRBV27; d_gene: .; CDR3aa: ASSLIPGTTGELF
len: 13; v_gene: TRBV4-1; d_gene: .; CDR3aa: ASSQVEEVYNEQF
len: 11; v_gene: TRBV4-3; d_gene: .; CDR3aa: ASSQGTVFEAF
len: 12; v_gene: TRBV7-9; d_gene: TRBD1; CDR3aa: ASSPRDRTYEQY
len: 15; v_gene: TRBV5-1; d_gene: TRBD2; CDR3aa: ASSRRPAGELTDTQY
len: 16; v_gene: TRBV7-8; d_gene: TRBD2; CDR3aa: ASSLGLAGGREKETQY
len: 12; v_gene: TRBV7-9; d_gene: .; CDR3aa: ASSLSYSTDTQY